The 31 T cell receptor beta chains in this list originate from one sample, sequenced in a study of T cells expressing NK-cell markers. TCRdb reworked the 5' RACE reads into one entry per CDR3 protein, no DNA. The sample includes about 440,000 distinct CDR3 sequences. Sequenced sample: blood T cells: a sorted CD56 or NKG2C T cell subset, CD4+ or CD8+ T cells, or bulk PBMC T cells (not recorded which). The source is a woman between 18 and 70 years old in good health.

This chain uses TRBV12-3 or TRBV12-4 with TRBJ1-6; the TCRdb call, TRBD1, lacks DNA for checking. The CDR3 totals 13 residues. CDR3 loop: CASSQIQGSPLHF.

J is TRBJ2-3 and V is TRBV24-1. CDR3 length: 11 amino acids. CDR1 KGHDR and CDR2 SFDVKD come from the germline V gene. This CDR3 reads CATSNTDTQYF.

The chain recombines TRBV7-9 with TRBJ2-2; no DNA is available, so the TRBD2 call from TCRdb remains unchecked. Germline V lookup: CDR1 SEHNR, CDR2 FQNEAQ (reference sequence). The CDR3 sequence is 17 residues long. The CDR3 here is CASSLGPRGKWTGELFF. The full variable domain, in which reference TRBV7-9 and TRBJ2-2 provide the parts outside the CDR3, is DTGVSQNPRHKITKRGQNVTFRCDPISEHNRLYWYRQTLGQGPEFLTYFQNEAQLEKSRLLSDRFSAERPKGSFSTLEIQRTEQGDSAMYLCASSLGPRGKWTGELFFGEGSRLTVL.

The CDR3 is CASIRDGSTDTQYF. This chain joins TRBV6-1 and TRBJ2-3; the D call of TRBD1 rests on TCRdb alone, since no DNA is present to check it. The CDR3 is 14 amino acids. Germline loops: CDR1 MNHNS, CDR2 SASEGT.

This sequence joins TRBV24-1 and TRBJ2-3. The V gene's germline CDR1 is KGHDR and CDR2 SFDVKD. The CDR3 is 15 residues long. The chain's CDR3 is CATSDPKARTDTQYF.

The chain joins TRBV5-4 to TRBJ2-1; there is no DNA to check the TCRdb D call of TRBD2. The germline V gene has CDR1 SGHNT and CDR2 YYREEE (reference sequence). This CDR3 is built from 12 residues. CDR3 region: CASSFEGREQFF.

J is TRBJ2-7 and V is TRBV20-1. In germline, CDR1 is DFQATT, CDR2 SNEGSKA (reference sequence). This CDR3 region has 11 residues. The CDR3 protein is CSARPSYEQYF.

The rearrangement joins TRBV10-3 to TRBJ1-1. Germline V gene lookup returns CDR1 ENHRY and CDR2 SYGVKD. This CDR3 contains 11 residues. The CDR3 region is CATRDDGEAFF.

The chain has TRBV10-3 and TRBJ2-1; TCRdb's D gene call, TRBD1, goes unchecked for lack of DNA. The CDR3 extends over 19 amino acids. CDR1 ENHRY and CDR2 SYGVKD come from the germline V gene. The CDR3 here is CAISEEGGDSGSPYNEQFF.

The J gene is TRBJ1-1, the V gene TRBV5-1. The CDR3 is 11 amino acids. Germline lookup yields CDR1 SGHRS and CDR2 YFSETQ. CDR3 amino acids: CASSPGIEAFF.

V and J are TRBV20-1 and TRBJ1-2; the TCRdb D gene call, TRBD1, has no DNA to confirm it. The CDR3 loop spans 17 amino acids. Germline V gives CDR1 DFQATT, CDR2 SNEGSKA (reference sequence). The CDR3 is CSARPPGQLRPGYGYTF.

The CDR3 loop is CASSSGLAELAKNIQYF. This rearrangement joins TRBV5-1 to TRBJ2-4; TCRdb gives TRBD2 as the D gene, but with no DNA this cannot be confirmed. This CDR3 is 17 amino acids long. Germline V lookup: CDR1 SGHRS, CDR2 YFSETQ.

V gene TRBV19 combines with J gene TRBJ2-7. The CDR3 runs 11 residues. From germline, CDR1 is LNHDA and CDR2 SQIVND (reference sequence). CDR3 region: CARVKYYEQYF.

This chain connects TRBV12-3 or TRBV12-4 to TRBJ2-5; TCRdb indicates TRBD2, and absent DNA this call remains unverified. The CDR3 consists of 13 residues. The CDR3 protein is CASSIDSGETQYF.

The chain carries TRBV18 and TRBJ1-2; the D call from TCRdb, TRBD1, cannot be confirmed without DNA. Germline CDR1 KGHSH, CDR2 LQKENI. This CDR3 spans 14 amino acids. Here the CDR3 reads CASSPRPQGDGYTF.

The rearrangement joins TRBV5-5 to TRBJ2-7; TCRdb designates TRBD1, a call that cannot be tested without DNA. Germline assignment: CDR1 SGHKS and CDR2 YYEKEE (reference sequence). The CDR3 consists of 15 residues. Here the CDR3 reads CASSIRDRGLYEQYF.

This chain connects TRBV25-1 to TRBJ2-3. This CDR3 comprises 13 residues. Germline CDR1 reads MGHDK; CDR2 reads SYGVNS. Here the CDR3 reads CASMDPIRDTQYF. Drawing the rest from reference TRBV25-1 and TRBJ2-3, the complete variable domain is EADIYQTPRYLVIGTGKKITLECSQTMGHDKMYWYQQDPGMELHLIHYSYGVNSTEKGDLSSESTVSRIRTEHFPLTLESARPSHTSQYLCASMDPIRDTQYFGPGTRLTVL.

The V and J genes are TRBV19 and TRBJ2-7; TCRdb's D gene call, TRBD1, goes unchecked for lack of DNA. Germline V CDR1 and CDR2: LNHDA, SQIVND (reference sequence). The length of the CDR3 is 15 residues. This CDR3 is CASSISHRGSYEQYF.

V usage is TRBV27 and J usage is TRBJ2-3; TCRdb selects TRBD2, and the lack of DNA leaves this call unchecked. This CDR3 is built from 18 residues. From germline, CDR1 is MNHEY and CDR2 SMNVEV (reference sequence). Here the CDR3 reads CASSLFPSVGSRGDTQYF.

The gene calls are TRBV2 and TRBJ1-1; TCRdb names TRBD1, which stays unverified in the absence of DNA. Germline values: CDR1 SNHLY, CDR2 FYNNEI. The CDR3 loop spans 12 amino acids. The CDR3 spells CASRDQGTEAFF.

The V gene is TRBV6-5, the J gene TRBJ2-7; TCRdb selects TRBD2, and the lack of DNA leaves this call unchecked. The germline CDR1 and CDR2 sequences are MNHEY and SVGAGI. The CDR3 loop spans 16 amino acids. CDR3 sequence reads: CASSHGLAGGGVEQYF.

This chain links TRBV24-1 with TRBJ2-1; TCRdb's D call of TRBD1 is untestable without DNA. Germline CDR1 is KGHDR and CDR2 is SFDVKD. The length of the CDR3 is 16 residues. This chain's CDR3 is CATSDSDRGVYNEQFF.

The genes are TRBV19 and TRBJ2-2. CDR1 and CDR2 (germline): LNHDA, SQIVND (reference sequence). This CDR3 spans 11 amino acids. This chain's CDR3 is CASKWAGELFF.

V gene TRBV12-3 or TRBV12-4 combines with J gene TRBJ1-1; TCRdb selects TRBD1, and the lack of DNA leaves this call unchecked. CDR3 length equals 14 residues. CDR3 sequence reads: CASSFRDRATEAFF.

The chain couples TRBV19 to TRBJ1-1; TCRdb names TRBD1, which stays unverified in the absence of DNA. Germline values: CDR1 LNHDA, CDR2 SQIVND (reference sequence). The CDR3 has 13 residues. The CDR3 sequence is CASSIRADGAAFF.

This chain uses TRBV6-2 or TRBV6-3 with TRBJ2-1. CDR1 is MNHEY, CDR2 SVGEGT, per germline. This CDR3 region has 13 residues. The CDR3 is CASSYSPYNEQFF.

The rearrangement links TRBV20-1 to TRBJ1-2; TCRdb selects TRBD1, and the lack of DNA leaves this call unchecked. The CDR3 sequence is 14 residues long. Germline values: CDR1 DFQATT, CDR2 SNEGSKA (reference sequence). This CDR3 reads CSARGRSGTYGYTF.

The gene calls are TRBV4-1 and TRBJ1-2. CDR3 length: 15 residues. Germline V gene data show CDR1 as MGHRA and CDR2 as YSYEKL. The CDR3: CASSQAGTLVDGYTF.

The rearrangement joins TRBV28 to TRBJ2-7; the D call from TCRdb, TRBD1, cannot be confirmed without DNA. CDR1 is MDHEN and CDR2 is SYDVKM in the germline V gene. The CDR3 extends over 14 amino acids. The chain's CDR3 is CASSAVRVDNEQYF.

The chain carries TRBV7-2 and TRBJ1-2; TCRdb selects TRBD1, and the lack of DNA leaves this call unchecked. Germline V gene sequence: CDR1 SGHTA, CDR2 FQGNSA. CDR3 length equals 16 residues. The CDR3 protein is CASSPYPKQGHYGYTF.

This chain uses TRBV20-1 with TRBJ2-3; TCRdb picks TRBD2, but there is no DNA to check that call. Looked up from germline, CDR1 is DFQATT and CDR2 is SNEGSKA (reference sequence). The CDR3 consists of 17 residues. The CDR3 here is CSARVLVGGALTDTQYF.